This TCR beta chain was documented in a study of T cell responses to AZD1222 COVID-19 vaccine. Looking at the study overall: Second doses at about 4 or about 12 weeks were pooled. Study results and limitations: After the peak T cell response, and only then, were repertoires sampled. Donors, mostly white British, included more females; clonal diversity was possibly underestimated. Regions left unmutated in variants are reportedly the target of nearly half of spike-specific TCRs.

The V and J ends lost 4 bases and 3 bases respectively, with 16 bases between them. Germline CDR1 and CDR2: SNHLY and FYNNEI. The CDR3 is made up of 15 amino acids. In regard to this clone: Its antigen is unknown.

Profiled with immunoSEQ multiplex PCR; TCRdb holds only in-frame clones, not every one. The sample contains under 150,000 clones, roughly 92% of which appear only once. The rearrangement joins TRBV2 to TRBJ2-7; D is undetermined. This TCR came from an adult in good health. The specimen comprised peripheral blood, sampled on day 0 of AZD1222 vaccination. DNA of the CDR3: TGTGCCAGCAGTGGGGGTGGAGTTAGCAACTACGAGCAGTACTTC. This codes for CASSGGGVSNYEQYF.